This TCR beta chain originates from a study of blood T cell repertoires in COVID-19. The method was immunoSEQ multiplex PCR; TCRdb's version includes in-frame clones alone and lacks a portion of them. The sample lists 490,000 or so clones, roughly 90% occurring once. The specimen was PBMCs or T cells enriched from blood (not recorded which). The source is a woman aged 40 to 50 who had recovered from COVID-19.

The CDR3 DNA reads as TGCGCCAGCAGCCTCCGGACCGGGACTAGCGACAATGAGCAGTTCTTC. It translates to CASSLRTGTSDNEQFF. The rearrangement joins TRBV4-1 to TRBJ2-1; 10 bases line up with TRBD2. The CDR3 spans 16 residues. Germline V gene lookup returns CDR1 MGHRA and CDR2 YSYEKL. The trim removed 4 bases at V and 5 bases at J, leaving 8 bases unmatched.